What follows are 3 T cell receptor beta chains derived from one specimen sequenced in a study of blood T cells in healthy people across ages. A J-beta primer mix and a sample-barcoded 5' primer were used in a second PCR of roughly 6 to 11 cycles. TCRdb independently ran MiXCR on the 5' RACE reads; one entry per CDR3 protein. This table has about 580,000 distinct CDR3 sequences, roughly 48% appearing once. Input material: blood. These receptors were taken from a man of 80 years or more in good health.

The chain employs TRBV25-1 and TRBJ2-5; 9 nucleotides match TRBD2. The V gene's germline CDR1 is MGHDK and CDR2 SYGVNS. Germline trimming cut 5 bases from V and 5 bases from J; bases unmatched to any gene: 9. The CDR3 consists of 15 residues. The CDR3 DNA reads TGTGCCAGCAGTCGGGCGGGAGGGTCGGTCGAGACCCAGTACTTC. Translating it yields CASSRAGGSVETQYF.

Only a few counts were recorded for this clonotype. The V call is TRBV29-1, the J call TRBJ2-7; 9 bases match TRBD1. CDR3 length equals 14 residues. Germline values: CDR1 SQVTM, CDR2 ANQGSEA. Unmatched junction bases numbered 7, after V lost 5 bases and J lost 2 bases. In DNA, the CDR3 is TGCAGCGTTCGTACCGGGACAGGGACCTACGAGCAGTACTTC. Amino acid sequence: CSVRTGTGTYEQYF.

Ten or more counts support this clonotype. This chain connects TRBV15 to TRBJ2-1; D call uncertain. CDR1 is LNHNV, CDR2 YYDKDF, per germline (reference sequence). The CDR3 consists of 14 residues. V lost 0 bases, J lost 12 bases, and 15 bases lay in between. CDR3 nucleotide sequence: TGTGCCACCAGCAGAGAAGTCTTGCCGGTCTCGCAGTTCTTC. Translating gives CATSREVLPVSQFF. The variable domain in full, with the rest retrieved from reference TRBV15 and TRBJ2-1, is DAMVIQNPRYQVTQFGKPVTLSCSQTLNHNVMYWYQQKSSQAPKLLFHYYDKDFNNEADTPDNFQSRRPNTSFCFLDIRSPGLGDTAMYLCATSREVLPVSQFFGPGTRLTVL.